Below, one TCR beta chain is given with its context. As yet, its antigen is unknown. Method: immunoSEQ multiplex PCR; TCRdb's copy keeps in-frame clones and lacks some. The sample includes about 23,000 clones, almost 97% of them seen just once. This record comes from a study of T cells in tuberculosis. Study as a whole: A South African cohort included IGRA-negative adolescents, latently infected IGRA-positive adolescents and adults with active tuberculosis.

V lost 1 base to trimming and J lost 6 bases, with 16 bases between them. This CDR3 is built from 15 residues. Germline V lookup: CDR1 SGHTA, CDR2 FQGNSA. Study-level findings and limits: The TCR-beta difference was not significant; alpha differences partly reflected length.

Each clinical donor contributed on average approximately 93,000 T cells from unsorted cryopreserved PBMC. V and J are TRBV7-2 and TRBJ2-7; weak D call: TRBD1 (6 bases). This receptor was taken from a donor aged 10-35 years with latent tuberculosis or without tuberculosis infection. The sequencing input was PBMCs. The CDR3 bases are TGTGCCAGCAGCTTAGAAGCAGGGGCAAGAGGCGAGCAGTACTTC. It specifies CASSLEAGARGEQYF.